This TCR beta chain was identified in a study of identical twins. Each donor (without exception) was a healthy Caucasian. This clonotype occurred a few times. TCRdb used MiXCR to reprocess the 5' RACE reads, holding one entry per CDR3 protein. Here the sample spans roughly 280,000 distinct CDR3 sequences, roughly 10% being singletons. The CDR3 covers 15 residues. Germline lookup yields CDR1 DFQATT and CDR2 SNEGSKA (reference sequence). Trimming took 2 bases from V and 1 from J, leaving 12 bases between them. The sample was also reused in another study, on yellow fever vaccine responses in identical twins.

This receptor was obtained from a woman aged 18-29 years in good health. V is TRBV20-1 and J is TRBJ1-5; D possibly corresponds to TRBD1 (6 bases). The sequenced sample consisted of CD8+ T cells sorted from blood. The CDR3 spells CSARPRGVSNQPQHF. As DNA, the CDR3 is TGCAGTGCTAGACCCAGGGGAGTAAGCAATCAGCCCCAGCATTTT.